Below, 8 T cell receptor beta chains from the same sample are listed, as sequenced in a study of blood T cell repertoires in COVID-19 (TCRdb year 2020). Libraries were built with the immunoSEQ multiplex PCR assay. TCRdb retrieved this table from immuneACCESS and kept in-frame rearrangements only. Not all clones are present; in checked studies, unresolved V genes account for under half, and no reason is known for the remainder. The sample table records about 130,000 clones; 70% to 85% of these occur just once. 15% to 20% of the sample lies in the top ten. Source material: peripheral blood. The receptors were gathered from a woman aged 45 to 65 with acute or convalescent COVID-19.

This chain joins TRBV7-8 and TRBJ1-5, with 10 bases identical to TRBD1. CDR3 length equals 15 residues. V lost 5 bases, J lost 4 bases, and 5 bases stayed unmatched. CDR1 and CDR2 (germline): SGHVS, FQNEAQ. CDR3 sequence: CASSLTDRGNQPQHF. The CDR3 nucleotides read TGTGCCAGCAGCCTTACGGACAGGGGGAATCAGCCCCAGCATTTT.

This clone is medium-sized. V gene TRBV10-1 combines with J gene TRBJ1-6; D is unresolved. Deletions cut 4 bases from V and 7 bases from J, with 11 bases between. Germline CDR1 and CDR2: WNHNN and SYGVQD (reference sequence). The CDR3 extends over 14 amino acids. The CDR3 DNA sequence: TGCGCCAGCAGTGGCCCGGGAAGGAATTCACCCCTCCACTTT. Protein product: CASSGPGRNSPLHF.

This clone was observed a few times. This rearrangement joins TRBV2 to TRBJ1-2; TRBD1 matches at 10 bases. V was pared by 5 bases and J by 7 bases, with 10 bases of the junction left unmatched. The length of the CDR3 is 15 residues. Germline CDR1 reads SNHLY; CDR2 reads FYNNEI. CDR3 in amino acids: CASSPRQGAPRGYTF. The CDR3 DNA follows: TGTGCCAGCAGTCCAAGACAGGGGGCGCCGCGTGGCTACACCTTC.

This clone occurred a few times. The genes are TRBV28 and TRBJ2-1, with 10 bases fitting TRBD1. Germline trimming cut 6 bases from V and 7 bases from J; bases unmatched to any gene: 12. Germline loops: CDR1 MDHEN, CDR2 SYDVKM. The CDR3 loop spans 16 amino acids. CDR3 sequence: CASSLPGQGKGNEQFF. The DNA for the CDR3 is TGTGCCAGCAGCCTTCCGGGACAGGGGAAGGGAAATGAGCAGTTCTTC.

The V call is TRBV19, the J call TRBJ2-2; TRBD2 might be the D (5 bases). Deletions cut 4 bases from V and 5 bases from J, with 23 bases between. The length of the CDR3 is 18 residues. Germline V gene lookup returns CDR1 LNHDA and CDR2 SQIVND (reference sequence). The CDR3 DNA sequence: TGTGCCAGTAGTACCCCTGTTTCGTATGTGGAGGCGACCGGGGAGCTGTTTTTT. Its translation is CASSTPVSYVEATGELFF.

The chain recombines TRBV12-3 or TRBV12-4 with TRBJ2-2, with D tentatively TRBD1 (5 bases). The CDR3 extends over 13 amino acids. V lost 6 bases, J lost 0 bases, and 5 bases lay in between. The CDR3 bases are TGTGCCAGCAGGACAGCGAACACCGGGGAGCTGTTTTTT. Translation gives CASRTANTGELFF.

V usage is TRBV9 and J usage is TRBJ1-3; 7 bases fit TRBD1. Unmatched junction bases numbered 6, after V lost 3 bases and J lost 3 bases. Germline V gene sequence: CDR1 SGDLS, CDR2 YYNGEE. CDR3 length equals 15 residues. This CDR3 reads CASSGTGWSGNTIYF. The CDR3 DNA reads TGTGCCAGCAGCGGGACAGGCTGGAGTGGAAACACCATATATTTT.

This chain links TRBV7-8 with TRBJ1-6, with D possibly being TRBD1 (6 bases). Germline CDR1 is SGHVS and CDR2 is FQNEAQ. This CDR3 comprises 16 residues. Between the trimmed V and J ends, which lost 0 bases and 6 bases, there was a span of 12 bases. DNA of the CDR3: TGTGCCAGCAGCTTAGCCAGCAGGGGTGGTAATTCACCCCTCCACTTT. Residues: CASSLASRGGNSPLHF.